These 21 T cell receptor beta chains were sequenced from one sample in a study of cytomegalovirus exposure and HLA in healthy donors. Use of 60 Vbeta and 13 Jbeta primers characterized the PCR. Clones were read by immunoSEQ multiplex PCR, and TCRdb kept only the in-frame ones, dropping some. The table has 100,000 to 150,000 clones, roughly 80% seen once. The sequencing sample was made of PBMCs. The receptors were sampled from a woman aged 40 to 50 in good health and CMV-seronegative.

This chain joins TRBV9 and TRBJ2-5, with a tentative D call TRBD1 (6 bases). V lost 0 bases, J lost 7 bases, and 10 bases lay in between. The V gene's germline CDR1 is SGDLS and CDR2 YYNGEE. This CDR3 spans 13 amino acids. The DNA for the CDR3 is TGTGCCAGCAGCGTAGGGACAGTCGGGACCCAGTACTTC. Encoded protein: CASSVGTVGTQYF.

This chain joins TRBV5-1 and TRBJ2-2; D possibly corresponds to TRBD1 (5 bases). V was cut by 0 bases and J by 0 bases, with 9 bases left in between. Per germline, CDR1 SGHRS and CDR2 YFSETQ. The CDR3 covers 16 residues. In nucleotides, the CDR3 is TGCGCCAGCAGCTTGGAAGGCAGGGCGAACACCGGGGAGCTGTTTTTT. This encodes CASSLEGRANTGELFF. The full variable domain, with the rest looked up from reference TRBV5-1 and TRBJ2-2, is KAGVTQTPRYLIKTRGQQVTLSCSPISGHRSVSWYQQTPGQGLQFLFEYFSETQRNKGNFPGRFSGRQFSNSRSEMNVSTLELGDSALYLCASSLEGRANTGELFFGEGSRLTVL.

This clone appeared a few times. J is TRBJ2-1 and V is TRBV4-2; 11 nucleotides agree with TRBD1. The V gene end was trimmed by 4 bases and the J gene end by 4 bases; junction bases not matched to a gene: 6. Germline values: CDR1 LGHNA, CDR2 YNFKEQ. CDR3 length: 16 amino acids. CDR3 sequence reads: CASSRSGQGAYNEQFF. The CDR3 DNA reads TGTGCCAGCAGCCGATCCGGACAGGGGGCGTACAATGAGCAGTTCTTC.

The V gene is TRBV12-2, the J gene TRBJ2-7; the table's TRBD2 call for D was not verified on the DNA. TRBV12-2 is shown as a pseudogene. The CDR3 is made up of 17 amino acids. This CDR3 reads CASRLVTRLAGPYEQYF. Here the CDR3 DNA reads TGTGCAAGTCGCTTAGTAACCCGACTAGCGGGGCCCTACGAGCAGTACTTC.

The chain combines TRBV27 with TRBJ2-7; TRBD1 matches at 9 bases. The CDR3 is 15 residues long. With 2 bases clipped from V and 0 bases from J, the junction kept 2 bases outside the gene matches. Per the germline V gene, CDR1 is MNHEY and CDR2 is SMNVEV (reference sequence). The CDR3 protein is CASSLGTGPSYEQYF. In DNA, the CDR3 is TGTGCCAGCAGTTTAGGGACAGGGCCCTCCTACGAGCAGTACTTC.

This clone appeared a few times. The V gene is TRBV5-1, the J gene TRBJ1-4, with D tentatively TRBD1 (5 bases). Germline V gives CDR1 SGHRS, CDR2 YFSETQ. Between the trimmed V and J ends, which lost 4 bases and 0 bases, there was a span of 13 bases. The CDR3 covers 16 residues. The CDR3 DNA is TGCGCCAGCAGCCCGTCAGGGCGCACAACTAATGAAAAACTGTTTTTT. Protein sequence: CASSPSGRTTNEKLFF.

This chain links TRBV5-1 with TRBJ1-2; D is unclear. V was shortened by 1 base and J by 6 bases, with 7 bases between the two germline ends. Germline V gene lookup returns CDR1 SGHRS and CDR2 YFSETQ. The CDR3 length is 12 residues. The CDR3 nucleotides read TGCGCCAGCAGCTTGACGGAGGATGGCTACACCTTC. Amino acids: CASSLTEDGYTF.

The rearrangement joins TRBV7-2 to TRBJ2-3; 12 nucleotides agree with TRBD2. J lost 4 bases, V lost 1 base, and 3 bases had no gene match. Germline V CDR1 and CDR2: SGHTA, FQGNSA. This CDR3 comprises 16 residues. The CDR3 is CASSLVPSGGADTQYF. Here the CDR3 DNA reads TGTGCCAGCAGCTTAGTCCCTAGCGGGGGGGCAGATACGCAGTATTTT.

The chain joins TRBV7-3 to TRBJ2-1; 12 nucleotides match TRBD2. Germline CDR1 SGHTA, CDR2 FQGTGA. V lost 5 bases, J lost 8 bases, and 4 bases stayed unmatched. The CDR3 has 14 residues. This CDR3 is CASSPTSGSDEQFF. CDR3 DNA sequence: TGTGCCAGCAGCCCGACTAGCGGGAGTGATGAGCAGTTCTTC. The whole variable domain, filled in from reference TRBV7-3 and TRBJ2-1, reads GAGVSQTPSNKVTEKGKYVELRCDPISGHTALYWYRQSLGQGPEFLIYFQGTGAADDSGLPNDRFFAVRPEGSVSTLKIQRTERGDSAVYLCASSPTSGSDEQFFGPGTRLTVL.

The genes are TRBV4-2 and TRBJ1-1, with a possible D match to TRBD1 (6 bases). This CDR3 has 15 residues. Germline V CDR1 and CDR2: LGHNA, YNFKEQ. The ends were cut back, 0 bases at V and 5 bases at J, with 13 bases in the middle. The CDR3 nucleotides are TGTGCCAGCAGCCAAGAGTCCGGGGGGCGGACTGAAGCTTTCTTT. Translated, it gives CASSQESGGRTEAFF.

The genes are TRBV5-1 and TRBJ2-3; D is possibly TRBD1 (5 bases). Germline CDR1 SGHRS, CDR2 YFSETQ. The CDR3 runs 14 residues. V gave up 2 bases and J gave up 2 bases, with 9 bases separating them. The CDR3 DNA is TGCGCCAGCAGCTTTGGGGCCCTCACAGATACGCAGTATTTT. This gives the protein CASSFGALTDTQYF.

The V gene is TRBV4-1, the J gene TRBJ1-6; 9 bases fit TRBD1. CDR3 size: 17 residues. Germline CDR1 is MGHRA and CDR2 is YSYEKL. Trimming took 4 bases from V and 6 from J; bases not matched to a gene: 10. The CDR3 bases are TGCGCCAGCAGCCTAAAGGGGACAGGGAAGGGTAATTCACCCCTCCACTTT. It yields the protein CASSLKGTGKGNSPLHF.

The V gene is TRBV9, the J gene TRBJ2-1, with 12 positions matching TRBD2. V lost 0 bases, J lost 4 bases, and 5 bases stayed unmatched. The germline gives CDR1 SGDLS, CDR2 YYNGEE. CDR3 length: 17 residues. CDR3 sequence reads: CASSVDRTSGKYNEQFF. The CDR3 DNA reads as TGTGCCAGCAGCGTAGATAGGACTAGCGGGAAATACAATGAGCAGTTCTTC.

The chain joins TRBV11-3 to TRBJ2-1; weak D call: TRBD2 (5 bases). V was clipped by 0 bases and J by 0 bases, with 15 bases between them. The germline CDR1 and CDR2 sequences are SGHNT and YENEEA. There are 18 residues in the CDR3. CDR3: CASSLDPPGSSSYNEQFF. The CDR3 DNA sequence: TGTGCCAGCAGCTTAGATCCCCCGGGATCAAGCTCCTACAATGAGCAGTTCTTC.

This chain connects TRBV5-1 to TRBJ2-5, with 12 bases matching TRBD2. Unmatched junction bases numbered 6, after V lost 6 bases and J lost 0 bases. CDR1 is SGHRS and CDR2 is YFSETQ in the germline V gene. This CDR3 spans 16 amino acids. Here the CDR3 DNA reads TGCGCCAGCAAGACTAGCGGGGGACTGTACCAAGAGACCCAGTACTTC. This gives the protein CASKTSGGLYQETQYF. Drawing the rest from reference TRBV5-1 and TRBJ2-5, the complete variable domain is KAGVTQTPRYLIKTRGQQVTLSCSPISGHRSVSWYQQTPGQGLQFLFEYFSETQRNKGNFPGRFSGRQFSNSRSEMNVSTLELGDSALYLCASKTSGGLYQETQYFGPGTRLLVL.

This clone was found a few times. The gene calls are TRBV28 and TRBJ2-1, with D perhaps matching TRBD1 (6 bases). This CDR3 has 12 amino acids. Germline CDR1 reads MDHEN; CDR2 reads SYDVKM. Trimming pared 6 bases from V and 8 bases from J, leaving 11 bases between. This CDR3 reads CASSSGVHEQFF. CDR3 nucleotides: TGTGCCAGCAGCTCAGGGGTACATGAGCAGTTCTTC.

This clone has just a few counts. V gene TRBV10-3 combines with J gene TRBJ1-2, with TRBD1 identical over 7 bases. Germline V gives CDR1 ENHRY, CDR2 SYGVKD. The CDR3 runs to 14 residues. Losses at the gene ends were 4 bases for V and 2 bases for J; bases not matched to a gene: 4. The CDR3 DNA reads TGTGCCATCAGTGCCACGACAGGGAACTATGGCTACACCTTC. Translating gives CAISATTGNYGYTF.

This clone has a single count. V is TRBV4-3 and J is TRBJ1-2; 7 bases fit TRBD1. CDR3 length: 14 amino acids. Germline V CDR1 and CDR2: LGHNA, YSLEER. Trimming took 4 bases from V and 6 from J; bases not matched to a gene: 8. The CDR3 loop is CASSRSKGADGYTF. CDR3 bases: TGCGCCAGCAGCCGCTCGAAGGGGGCGGATGGCTACACCTTC.

This clone was detected a few times. The chain recombines TRBV28 with TRBJ2-1; 9 bases agree with TRBD1. The V gene end was trimmed by 4 bases and the J gene end by 0 bases; junction bases not matched to a gene: 4. Germline loops: CDR1 MDHEN, CDR2 SYDVKM. The CDR3 spans 16 residues. The CDR3 here is CASSYEGQGSYNEQFF. The DNA for the CDR3 is TGTGCCAGCAGTTACGAGGGACAGGGCTCCTACAATGAGCAGTTCTTC.

This rearrangement joins TRBV19 to TRBJ1-6, with 10 bases identical to TRBD1. V dropped 6 bases and J dropped 8; count of bases not matched to a gene: 4. The germline CDR1 and CDR2 sequences are LNHDA and SQIVND (reference sequence). The CDR3 spans 14 residues. CDR3 nucleotides: TGTGCCAGTAGCCCGGGACAGGGGTATTCACCCCTCCACTTT. This codes for CASSPGQGYSPLHF.

The chain couples TRBV2 to TRBJ2-2; 7 bases line up with TRBD1. Germline trimming cut 6 bases from V and 0 bases from J; bases unmatched to any gene: 16. Germline values: CDR1 SNHLY, CDR2 FYNNEI. The CDR3 length is 19 residues. CDR3 residues: CASSLRGYRTGSNTGELFF. CDR3 coding DNA: TGTGCCAGCAGCCTACGCGGATACCGGACAGGTTCGAACACCGGGGAGCTGTTTTTT.